The entry below describes one TCR beta chain. The antigen is undetermined. Vbeta (60) and Jbeta (13) primers were used in the PCR. The repertoire was sequenced with immunoSEQ multiplex PCR; TCRdb's copy has only in-frame clones and lacks some. Of 230,000 or so clones detected, around 90% appear once; the ten largest clones hold 1.5% to 2%. The record originates from a study of cytomegalovirus exposure and HLA in healthy donors. Whole-study context: Earlier work reported 117 million unique TCR beta sequences from 170 million or so T cells.

Germline V lookup: CDR1 SGHVS, CDR2 FQNEAQ. This CDR3 contains 18 residues. With V trimmed by 4 bases and J by 4 bases, 8 bases remained unmatched. Study-level results: According to reports, the classifier identified cytomegalovirus status with high specificity and sensitivity. Presence/absence analyses took donor sequencing depth as roughly uniform. The Asian-associated ancestry cluster reportedly had fewer N-insertions than the approximately 670-donor mean in a later analysis.

The receptor was derived from a girl under 10 years old in good health and CMV-seronegative. Material: PBMCs. V usage is TRBV7-8 and J usage is TRBJ2-2; 14 bases are shared with TRBD2. CDR3 loop: CASSSRGLAGAGTGELFF. For the CDR3, the DNA is TGTGCCAGCAGCTCGCGGGGACTAGCGGGAGCGGGCACCGGGGAGCTGTTTTTT.